This T cell receptor (beta chain) was sequenced during a study of identical twins. The CDR3 loop spans 15 amino acids. Germline lookup yields CDR1 MGHDK and CDR2 SYGVNS. The V and J ends lost 2 bases and 3 bases, in that order; junction bases with no gene match: 3. Every donor was a healthy Caucasian. A universal primer site arose from template switching, and cDNA bore unique molecular identifiers. A single record per CDR3 protein comes from TCRdb applying MiXCR to the 5' RACE reads. The profile shows about 490,000 distinct CDR3 sequences, nearly 15% of them singletons. This clonotype was counted at least ten times. The sample was also reused in another study, on yellow fever vaccine responses in identical twins. That work contributes: Twins reportedly showed a vaccine T cell response that seemed partly convergent and partly personalized.

This clonotype was obtained from a woman aged 18-30 years in good health. The sequenced sample was CD4+ T cells sorted from blood. The chain uses TRBV25-1 and TRBJ2-3; 9 bases line up with TRBD2. CDR3 nucleotide sequence: TGTGCCAGCAGTGAAGAAGGACTAGCGACAGATACGCAGTATTTT. The encoded protein is CASSEEGLATDTQYF. The variable domain in full, with the rest retrieved from reference TRBV25-1 and TRBJ2-3, is EADIYQTPRYLVIGTGKKITLECSQTMGHDKMYWYQQDPGMELHLIHYSYGVNSTEKGDLSSESTVSRIRTEHFPLTLESARPSHTSQYLCASSEEGLATDTQYFGPGTRLTVL.